This TCR beta chain was recorded in a study of T-cell memory formation after mild COVID-19 (dated by TCRdb to about 2021). About the full investigation: Most TCR sequence clusters were specific to one of the two donors. Two young, previously healthy adult volunteers made up the cohort, one male and one female. T-cell clones expanding and contracting after mild COVID-19 in a couple of donors were tracked by longitudinal TCRalpha and TCRbeta repertoire sequencing.

The germline ends are 11 bases apart after V is trimmed by 2 bases and J by 6 bases. CDR3 length: 14 amino acids, cysteine to phenylalanine. The sequence is cut down to CDR3 DNA, 42 bases in frame from base 1. Sequences KGHSH (CDR1) and LQKENI (CDR2) are obtained from the germline V gene. Ficoll-Paque density gradient centrifugation was the method used to isolate PBMCs. Broad study findings and their caveats: Clones that contracted from day 15 to 85 showed balanced CD4/CD8 phenotypes, whereas a second wave of clones that expanded from day 15 to 37 leaned towards CD4+. Contracting CD4+ clones were located mainly in the CM and EM memory subsets, whereas CD8+ clones were found to be enriched in EMRA. Some responding clones were found in pre-infection memory, which suggests that pre-existing cross-reactive memory T cells took part in the SARS-CoV-2 response. Whether the second-wave clones peaking on day 37 were SARS-CoV-2 specific was not confirmed. Only a couple of mild cases were covered by the study, and larger cohorts that include severe cases with pre-infection samples were considered necessary.

The listed sequencing device is Illumina NovaSeq 6000. Using 5'RACE with constant-segment primers, TCRalpha and TCRbeta cDNA libraries were constructed, with sample barcodes and unique molecular identifiers added in the process. RNA was extracted from every sample with Trizol reagent. Amplification of the libraries took two PCR steps, and the second step added a second sample barcode plus Illumina TruSeq adapters. Sequencing of libraries was performed on an Illumina NovaSeq with 2 x 150 bp paired-end reads. Regarding the original processing steps: Demultiplexing of reads and collapsing into UMI-guided consensus sequences were performed with migec v1.2.7. Using mixcr v2.1.11, UMI consensuses were aligned to TRA and TRB V and J templates and then assembled into clonotypes. A clonotype was counted as expanded or contracted only when both edgeR and NoisET called the clonotype significant, with the noise models trained on biological replicates. For edgeR calls, the cutoffs were a false discovery rate-adjusted p below 0.01 and a log2 fold-change threshold of 1. As an exploratory analysis of dynamics, PCA with hierarchical clustering was applied to max-normalized trajectories of the 1000 most abundant clonotypes. Each responding clone was given a CD4 or CD8 phenotype based on the CD4+ and CD8+ repertoires, which had been sequenced separately. TCRdb cleaned the public reads at Q25 with fastp, built clones with MiXCR and kept in-frame beta chains. Rows are combined by CDR3 protein, so each entry shows the most common genes and DNA. TCRdb, not the original authors, processed these V and J calls. The sample table records about 620,000 distinct CDR3 sequences; 18% of these occur just once. The ten largest clones capture around 12% of the sample.

Details on this clonotype: Its target antigen remains unknown. The input lacks base qualities; no much larger clone sits a single base away.

Sample: PBMCs or a T cell subset sorted from them (not recorded which). The sequence derives from an adult woman who had mild COVID-19 (a few samples of this study predate the infection). The sample titles of this study are shuffled in the database, so cell type and time point are left out; the donor was told from shared clones. The V gene is TRBV18 and the J gene is TRBJ1-5; 5 matching bases give a weak D call of TRBD1. CDR3 sequence: CASSPSGLAQPQHF. The base sequence is TGTGCCAGCTCACCATCAGGGCTCGCTCAGCCCCAGCATTTT.